These T cell receptor beta chains were read from a single sample in a study of T cells in Graves' hyperthyroidism and ophthalmopathy. One entry per CDR3 protein, called by TCRdb with MiXCR from the multiplex PCR reads. Among 700,000 or so distinct CDR3 sequences listed, about 16% were seen once. Sequencing used blood. The origin of the receptors is a man younger than 30 with Graves' hyperthyroidism. The CDR3 runs from the conserved cysteine through the conserved F or W. The D gene is left open where the match is weak. Rows give clone size only sometimes, using once, few, many, or a class for an expanded clone.

J gene	D gene	V gene	clone size	CDR3 protein	CDR3 DNA
TRBJ1-1	NA	TRBV27	NA	CAGKTAVRWDTEAFF	TGTGCCGGCAAAACAGCCGTTAGGTGGGACACTGAAGCTTTCTTT
TRBJ2-1	NA	TRBV20-1	few	CSARDRNEQFF	TGCAGTGCTAGAGATAGAAATGAGCAGTTCTTC
TRBJ2-7	NA	TRBV7-9	NA	CASSLRENEQYF	TGTGCCAGCAGCTTACGCGAAAACGAGCAGTACTTC
TRBJ1-4	TRBD1	TRBV2	NA	CASSAHHRGDNEKLFF	TGTGCCAGCAGTGCCCACCACAGGGGGGATAATGAAAAACTGTTTTTT
TRBJ2-5	TRBD2	TRBV4-1	few	CASSRLGSGRPEETQYF	TGCGCCAGCAGCCGATTGGGTAGCGGGAGGCCAGAAGAGACCCAGTACTTC
TRBJ2-2	NA	TRBV18	few	CASSPLSPNTGELFF	TGTGCCAGCTCCCCTTTGAGCCCGAACACCGGGGAGCTGTTTTTT
TRBJ2-3	NA	TRBV27	many	CASSLSRIRDQGFTDTQYF	TGTGCCAGCAGTCTCTCTCGAATCAGGGACCAAGGATTCACAGATACGCAGTATTTT
TRBJ1-1	TRBD1	TRBV20-1	NA	CSAARSGQGHMNTEAFF	TGCAGTGCAGCACGATCGGGACAGGGACATATGAACACTGAAGCTTTCTTT
TRBJ2-2	NA	TRBV6-2/TRBV6-3	NA	CASSSSAGLSNTGELFF	TGTGCCAGCAGCTCATCAGCAGGACTTTCGAACACCGGGGAGCTGTTTTTT
TRBJ1-1	TRBD1	TRBV5-5	many	CASSITGTGATEAFF	TGTGCCAGCAGCATAACCGGGACAGGGGCCACTGAAGCTTTCTTT
TRBJ2-3	NA	TRBV20-1	NA	CSASETDDTQYF	TGCAGTGCTAGCGAGACAGATGATACGCAGTATTTT
TRBJ1-2	NA	TRBV28	NA	CASSFSDGGDGYTF	TGTGCCAGCAGTTTTAGTGACGGAGGGGATGGCTACACCTTC
TRBJ2-3	TRBD2	TRBV4-1	NA	CASSQERASGSLGTDTQYF	TGCGCCAGCAGCCAAGAGAGGGCTAGCGGGAGTTTGGGCACAGATACGCAGTATTTT
TRBJ2-2	TRBD1	TRBV12-3/TRBV12-4	many	CASSPSGQGIVTGELFF	TGTGCCAGCAGTCCATCAGGACAGGGTATAGTCACCGGGGAGCTGTTTTTT
TRBJ1-1	NA	TRBV19	NA	CASSKVAGTAEAFF	TGTGCCAGTAGTAAAGTGGCCGGGACCGCTGAAGCTTTCTTT
TRBJ1-1	TRBD1	TRBV19	NA	CASSIRDRGRPPYTEAFF	TGTGCCAGTAGTATAAGGGACAGGGGACGTCCCCCGTACACTGAAGCTTTCTTT
TRBJ2-7	NA	TRBV2	many	CASKMTGQGSYEQYF	TGTGCCAGCAAGATGACGGGTCAGGGGAGTTACGAGCAGTACTTC
TRBJ1-1	NA	TRBV29-1	few	CSVEDPVNTEAFF	TGCAGCGTTGAAGATCCAGTGAACACTGAAGCTTTCTTT
TRBJ1-2	NA	TRBV6-2/TRBV6-3	NA	CASSYPRTGYGYTF	TGTGCCAGCAGTTACCCTAGGACGGGGTATGGCTACACCTTC
TRBJ2-3	TRBD2	TRBV6-1	NA	CASSEYSGRAEDTQYF	TGTGCCAGCAGTGAATATAGCGGGAGGGCCGAAGATACGCAGTATTTT
TRBJ1-2	TRBD1	TRBV7-9	many	CASSYEDRGRIYGYTF	TGTGCCAGCAGCTATGAAGACAGGGGGCGCATCTATGGCTACACCTTC